This T cell receptor (beta chain) was identified during a study of shared clonotypes between healthy human individuals. This clone was observed a few times. Every immunoSEQ plate was one replicate of a subset's evenly spread DNA. Clones were sequenced by immunoSEQ multiplex PCR, and TCRdb holds only the in-frame ones, with some missing. The profile shows about 1 million clones, approximately 78% of them singletons. V shed 2 bases, J shed 2 bases, and the junction held 6 bases outside the gene matches. Germline CDR1 SGHNT, CDR2 YYREEE (reference sequence). The CDR3 is 16 residues long. The source of this sequence is a man between 18 and 35 years old in good health. Some clones in this sample may be carry-over from other donors' samples. The chain is built from TRBV5-4 and TRBJ2-3, with 9 bases matching TRBD2. Sequenced sample: memory CD4+ T cells from PBMCs. Indicated subset: CD45RA-negative fraction. The CDR3 DNA follows: TGTGCCAGCAGCTTAGCCAGCGGGGGGCCCACAGATACGCAGTATTTT. Translation: CASSLASGGPTDTQYF. Variable domain in full (rest from reference TRBV5-4 and TRBJ2-3): ETGVTQSPTHLIKTRGQQVTLRCSSQSGHNTVSWYQQALGQGPQFIFQYYREEENGRGNFPPRFSGLQFPNYSSELNVNALELDDSALYLCASSLASGGPTDTQYFGPGTRLTVL.